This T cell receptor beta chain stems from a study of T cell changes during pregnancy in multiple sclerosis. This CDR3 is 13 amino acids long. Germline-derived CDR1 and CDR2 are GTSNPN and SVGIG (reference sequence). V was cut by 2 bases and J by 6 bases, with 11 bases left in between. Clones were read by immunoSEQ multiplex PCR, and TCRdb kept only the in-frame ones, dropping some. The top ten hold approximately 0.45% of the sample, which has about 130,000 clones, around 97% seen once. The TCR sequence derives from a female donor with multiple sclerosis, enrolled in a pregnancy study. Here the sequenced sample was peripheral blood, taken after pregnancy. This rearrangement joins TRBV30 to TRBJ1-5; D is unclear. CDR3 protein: CAWSTGKGQPQHF. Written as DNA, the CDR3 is TGTGCCTGGAGTACGGGGAAGGGTCAGCCCCAGCATTTT.